The 10 T cell receptor beta chains below were found in one sample sequenced in a study of shared clonotypes between healthy human individuals. TCRdb keeps only in-frame clones here, not all; method: immunoSEQ multiplex PCR. The sample lists over 1.4 million clones; roughly 96% were seen once. The specimen was naive CD4+ T cells sorted from blood. Subset described: CD45RA+ positively selected. These receptors were collected from a man aged 25 to 40 in good health.

The rearrangement links TRBV11-2 to TRBJ1-5; D gene unclear. Germline CDR1 and CDR2: SGHAT and FQNNGV. The CDR3 runs to 13 residues. The V and J ends lost 5 bases and 7 bases respectively, with 12 bases between them. The CDR3 bases are TGTGCCAGCAGCCCCCGCCGAGGCCAGCCCCAGCATTTT. Translation: CASSPRRGQPQHF.

The rearrangement links TRBV6-1 to TRBJ2-1; D gene unclear. Germline CDR1 is MNHNS and CDR2 is SASEGT. This CDR3 has 15 residues. The V end lost 6 bases, the J end lost 2 bases, and 14 bases lay between the germline ends. CDR3 amino acids: CASRTLWSAYNEQFF. CDR3 in DNA: TGTGCCAGCAGGACCCTATGGAGCGCCTACAATGAGCAGTTCTTC.

This rearrangement joins TRBV10-3 to TRBJ2-1; the match to TRBD1 covers 8 bases. The CDR3 totals 17 residues. The V segment lost 5 bases and the J segment 8 bases; nucleotides outside the gene matches: 17. The germline gives CDR1 ENHRY, CDR2 SYGVKD. The CDR3 spells CAISLRSGQGISDEQFF. CDR3 sequence (DNA): TGTGCCATCAGTTTAAGGTCCGGACAGGGAATTTCGGATGAGCAGTTCTTC.

This chain uses TRBV5-6 with TRBJ2-7, with 9 bases identical to TRBD1. Germline V CDR1 and CDR2: SGHDT, YYEEEE. Unmatched junction bases numbered 10, after V lost 4 bases and J lost 5 bases. The CDR3 contains 15 residues. CDR3 amino acids: CASSHGGQGSHEQYF. CDR3 in DNA: TGTGCCAGCAGCCACGGGGGACAGGGATCCCACGAGCAGTACTTC. Full variable domain (missing parts from reference TRBV5-6 and TRBJ2-7): DAGVTQSPTHLIKTRGQQVTLRCSPKSGHDTVSWYQQALGQGPQFIFQYYEEEERQRGNFPDRFSGHQFPNYSSELNVNALLLGDSALYLCASSHGGQGSHEQYFGPGTRLTVT.

J is TRBJ2-1 and V is TRBV7-7; TRBD2 agrees at 8 bases. The CDR3 extends over 15 amino acids. Trimming removed 4 bases from V and 4 bases from J; junction bases left unmatched: 6. CDR1 and CDR2 from the germline V gene are SSHAT and FNYEAQ (reference sequence). This CDR3 is CASSSGTRQYNEQFF. In DNA form, the CDR3 reads TGTGCCAGCAGCTCCGGGACTAGACAGTACAATGAGCAGTTCTTC.

V gene TRBV10-3 combines with J gene TRBJ2-3; D is perhaps TRBD1 or TRBD2 (5 bases each). Trimming left V 0 bases short and J 0 bases short, with 13 bases between. CDR3 size: 17 residues. Germline V gene data show CDR1 as ENHRY and CDR2 as SYGVKD. The CDR3 DNA follows: TGTGCCATCAGTGAGTCAAGGACACGGACTAGCACAGATACGCAGTATTTT. It yields the protein CAISESRTRTSTDTQYF.

The chain recombines TRBV11-2 with TRBJ2-1; tentative D call: TRBD2 (6 bases). The germline gives CDR1 SGHAT, CDR2 FQNNGV. CDR3 length: 14 residues. The V gene lost 1 base and the J gene lost 7 bases, with 11 bases spanning the gap. CDR3 region: CASSLGGVLNEQFF. Written as DNA, the CDR3 is TGTGCCAGCAGCTTAGGGGGGGTTTTAAATGAGCAGTTCTTC.

The chain combines TRBV28 with TRBJ2-5; D remains unclear. Germline CDR1 and CDR2: MDHEN and SYDVKM. The CDR3 sequence is 13 residues long. V lost 6 bases, J lost 5 bases, and 13 bases lay in between. The CDR3 nucleotides are TGTGCCAGCAGCCCGACACCGCCGGAGACCCAGTACTTC. Encoded protein: CASSPTPPETQYF.

With regard to this clone: At one boundary the junction diverges from the germline segment, which might be a read error. The chain couples TRBV7-7 to TRBJ2-1; 7 nucleotides line up with TRBD2. CDR1 and CDR2 from the germline V gene are SSHAT and FNYEAQ (reference sequence). The CDR3 covers 14 residues. The CDR3 DNA reads as TGTGCTAGCAGCTTATTGGGAGGGTTCAATGAGCAGTTCTTC. Translating it yields CASSLLGGFNEQFF.

V is TRBV11-2 and J is TRBJ2-3; weak D call: TRBD2 (5 bases). V was trimmed by 5 bases and J by 2 bases, leaving 14 bases between them. CDR1 is SGHAT, CDR2 FQNNGV, per germline. The CDR3 runs to 15 residues. The CDR3 loop reads CASSLGMDFTDTQYF. The CDR3 region has the DNA TGTGCCAGCAGCCTAGGTATGGACTTCACAGATACGCAGTATTTT.